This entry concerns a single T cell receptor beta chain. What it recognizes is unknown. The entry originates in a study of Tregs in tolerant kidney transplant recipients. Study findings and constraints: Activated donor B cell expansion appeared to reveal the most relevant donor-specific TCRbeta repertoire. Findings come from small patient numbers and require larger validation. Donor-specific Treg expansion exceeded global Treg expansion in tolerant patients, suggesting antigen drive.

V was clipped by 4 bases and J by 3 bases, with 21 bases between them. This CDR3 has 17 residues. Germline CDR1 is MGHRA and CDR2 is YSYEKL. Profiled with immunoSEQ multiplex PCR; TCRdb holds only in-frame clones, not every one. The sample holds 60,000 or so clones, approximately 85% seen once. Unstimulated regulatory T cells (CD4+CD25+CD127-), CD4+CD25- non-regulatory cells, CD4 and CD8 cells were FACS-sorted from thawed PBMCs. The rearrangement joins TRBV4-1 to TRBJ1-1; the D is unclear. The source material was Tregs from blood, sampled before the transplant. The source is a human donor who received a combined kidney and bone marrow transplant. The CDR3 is CASSPSSVRSLHTEAFF. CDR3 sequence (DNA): TGCGCCAGCAGCCCTTCGTCGGTCAGGAGTTTGCACACTGAAGCTTTCTTT.